This entry lists 21 T cell receptor beta chains sequenced from one sample in a study of cytotoxic CD8 clonotypes in ibrutinib-treated CLL. Sequenced by immunoSEQ multiplex PCR; TCRdb stores in-frame clones only, minus some. The sample lists 29,000 or so clones; more than 65% were seen once. Sequencing used PBMCs, obtained after 24 months of ibrutinib treatment. Every receptor here comes from a human donor with chronic lymphocytic leukemia.

This clone was detected only once. This chain joins TRBV5-4 and TRBJ2-4; no clear D. Germline V gives CDR1 SGHNT, CDR2 YYREEE (reference sequence). V was pared by 3 bases and J by 0 bases, with 10 bases between. The CDR3 loop spans 15 amino acids. DNA for the CDR3: TGTGCCAGCAGCTCGGCCAGCTTAGCCAAAAACATTCAGTACTTC. Amino acid sequence: CASSSASLAKNIQYF.

The rearrangement uses TRBV28 and TRBJ2-1; possibly TRBD1 for D (5 bases). Between the trimmed V and J ends, which lost 4 bases and 7 bases, there was a span of 11 bases. This CDR3 spans 13 amino acids. Per the germline V gene, CDR1 is MDHEN and CDR2 is SYDVKM. The CDR3 is CASSYDSWNEQFF. For the CDR3, the DNA is TGTGCCAGCAGTTATGACAGTTGGAATGAGCAGTTCTTC.

This clone was picked up a small number of times. The chain links TRBV25-1 to TRBJ1-3, with a possible D match to TRBD1 (5 bases). The germline gives CDR1 MGHDK, CDR2 SYGVNS. This CDR3 has 14 amino acids. With 4 bases removed from V and 2 bases from J, the gap between germline ends came to 9 bases. The chain's CDR3 is CASSVRGTGNTIYF. Written as DNA, the CDR3 is TGTGCCAGCAGTGTTAGGGGTACTGGAAACACCATATATTTT.

The chain couples TRBV19 to TRBJ2-5; no clear D. CDR3 size: 14 residues. Germline CDR1 reads LNHDA; CDR2 reads SQIVND (reference sequence). Trimming took off 1 base at V and 8 bases at J, with 14 bases between the two ends. The CDR3 nucleotides are TGTGCCAGTAGTATAGCCGTTGGTGATAGAACCCAGTACTTC. Amino acids: CASSIAVGDRTQYF.

The rearrangement joins TRBV21-1 to TRBJ1-1. TRBV21-1 is labeled a pseudogene. CDR3 length: 13 amino acids. The CDR3 loop is CASSARGNTEAFF. In DNA, the CDR3 is TGTGCCAGCAGCGCCCGGGGGAACACTGAAGCTTTCTTT.

V gene TRBV28 combines with J gene TRBJ1-5; a possible D gene is TRBD1 (5 bases). Germline loops: CDR1 MDHEN, CDR2 SYDVKM. Trimming removed 4 bases from V and 6 bases from J, with 22 bases in between. The CDR3 totals 17 residues. Written as DNA, the CDR3 is TGTGCCAGCAGTTACCCGCCCCCTCAGGGTGCTCGTCAGCCCCAGCATTTT. Amino acids: CASSYPPPQGARQPQHF.

In its sample, this clone was seen a few times. The rearrangement links TRBV28 to TRBJ2-7; possibly TRBD1 for D (5 bases). V shed 6 bases and J shed 2 bases, with 14 bases lying between them. This CDR3 is 14 amino acids long. CDR1 is MDHEN and CDR2 is SYDVKM in the germline V gene. The CDR3 is CASRRQTAPYEQYF. CDR3 nucleotides: TGTGCCAGCAGACGACAGACCGCTCCCTACGAGCAGTACTTC. Full variable domain (missing parts from reference TRBV28 and TRBJ2-7): DVKVTQSSRYLVKRTGEKVFLECVQDMDHENMFWYRQDPGLGLRLIYFSYDVKMKEKGDIPEGYSVSREKKERFSLILESASTNQTSMYLCASRRQTAPYEQYFGPGTRLTVT.

The chain recombines TRBV7-9 with TRBJ2-7; weak D call: TRBD2 (5 bases). Germline V gene data show CDR1 as SEHNR and CDR2 as FQNEAQ (reference sequence). V dropped 1 base and J dropped 7 bases, with 8 bases sitting between them. The CDR3 length is 12 residues. The CDR3 DNA reads TGTGCCAGCAGCTTAGAATCGGGGGAGCAGTACTTC. Translated: CASSLESGEQYF.

The rearrangement links TRBV2 to TRBJ1-4; 9 bases fit TRBD1. Germline-derived CDR1 and CDR2 are SNHLY and FYNNEI. J was trimmed by 8 bases and V by 0 bases; bases with no gene match: 1. There are 14 residues in the CDR3. CDR3 DNA sequence: TGTGCCAGCAGTGAAGCGGGACAGGGAGAAAAACTGTTTTTT. Amino acids: CASSEAGQGEKLFF.

This sequence joins TRBV6-1 and TRBJ1-4, with D maybe TRBD1 (6 bases). CDR3 length: 15 amino acids. V was clipped by 4 bases and J by 7 bases, with 16 bases between them. CDR1 MNHNS and CDR2 SASEGT come from the germline V gene. The CDR3 sequence is CASSGRARGSEKLFF. In DNA form, the CDR3 reads TGTGCCAGCAGTGGAAGGGCAAGGGGGTCTGAAAAACTGTTTTTT.

The V call is TRBV19, the J call TRBJ2-5; TRBD2 matches at 10 bases. Germline CDR1 reads LNHDA; CDR2 reads SQIVND (reference sequence). The CDR3 totals 14 residues. J lost 6 bases, V lost 10 bases, and 11 bases had no gene match. The CDR3 sequence: CATASGGQTKTQYF. As DNA, the CDR3 is TGTGCCACCGCTAGCGGGGGTCAAACAAAGACCCAGTACTTC.

This clone was counted once. The rearrangement links TRBV11-2 to TRBJ1-2, with no clear D. The length of the CDR3 is 12 residues. The germline CDR1 and CDR2 sequences are SGHAT and FQNNGV. V gave up 2 bases and J gave up 5 bases, with 6 bases separating them. The CDR3 region is CASSLTDYGYTF. DNA of the CDR3: TGTGCCAGCAGCTTAACAGATTATGGCTACACCTTC.

This chain joins TRBV4-1 and TRBJ2-7; 10 bases align to TRBD1. Germline loops: CDR1 MGHRA, CDR2 YSYEKL. This CDR3 is 15 amino acids long. V was pared by 3 bases and J by 2 bases, with 4 bases of the junction left unmatched. CDR3 sequence: CASSQGTGVTYEQYF. The CDR3 nucleotides read TGCGCCAGCAGCCAGGGGACAGGGGTCACCTACGAGCAGTACTTC.

The chain has TRBV9 and TRBJ2-5, with D perhaps TRBD1 or TRBD2 (5 bases each). With 0 bases removed from V and 4 bases from J, the gap between germline ends came to 16 bases. CDR3 length equals 16 residues. From germline, CDR1 is SGDLS and CDR2 YYNGEE. DNA of the CDR3: TGTGCCAGCAGCGTAGAGTGGGGCGCTGAGGGAGAGACCCAGTACTTC. Its translation is CASSVEWGAEGETQYF.

This clone was found many times. This chain connects TRBV19 to TRBJ2-1, with D possibly being TRBD2 (7 bases). From germline, CDR1 is LNHDA and CDR2 SQIVND (reference sequence). V was trimmed by 3 bases and J by 1 base, leaving 13 bases between them. This CDR3 region has 16 residues. CDR3 protein: CASSIPGGPSYNEQFF. For the CDR3, the DNA is TGTGCCAGTAGTATCCCCGGGGGGCCATCCTACAATGAGCAGTTCTTC.

The chain is built from TRBV7-2 and TRBJ2-7; TRBD2 is a possible D gene (7 bases). The CDR3 runs 16 residues. Looked up from germline, CDR1 is SGHTA and CDR2 is FQGNSA. V gave up 1 base and J gave up 2 bases, with 15 bases separating them. The CDR3, as DNA: TGTGCCAGCAGCTTAGACCGCGGGGGCCTTCCCTACGAGCAGTACTTC. Protein: CASSLDRGGLPYEQYF.

V gene TRBV2 combines with J gene TRBJ2-7, with 7 bases aligning to TRBD1. CDR1 is SNHLY, CDR2 FYNNEI, per germline. V was clipped by 4 bases and J by 6 bases; unmatched bases: 6. This CDR3 is 13 amino acids long. The CDR3 protein is CASSVTGPLEQYF. Written as DNA, the CDR3 is TGTGCCAGCAGTGTGACAGGGCCCCTCGAGCAGTACTTC. Looking up the rest from reference TRBV2 and TRBJ2-7 gives the full variable domain: EPEVTQTPSHQVTQMGQEVILRCVPISNHLYFYWYRQILGQKVEFLVSFYNNEISEKSEIFDDQFSVERPDGSNFTLKIRSTKLEDSAMYFCASSVTGPLEQYFGPGTRLTVT.

This clone was detected only a few times. This chain uses TRBV9 with TRBJ1-2, with D maybe TRBD1 (5 bases). Trimming pared 4 bases from V and 8 bases from J, leaving 24 bases between. Germline V gene lookup returns CDR1 SGDLS and CDR2 YYNGEE. The CDR3 runs to 16 residues. CDR3 DNA: TGTGCCAGCAGCCAAGGAGGTTGGGACCTATCTCGGGGCTACACCTTC. This sequence encodes CASSQGGWDLSRGYTF. The variable domain in full, completed from reference TRBV9 and TRBJ1-2, reads DSGVTQTPKHLITATGQRVTLRCSPRSGDLSVYWYQQSLDQGLQFLIQYYNGEERAKGNILERFSAQQFPDLHSELNLSSLELGDSALYFCASSQGGWDLSRGYTFGSGTRLTVV.

This sequence joins TRBV2 and TRBJ2-3, with TRBD1 matching over 9 bases. Germline V CDR1 and CDR2: SNHLY, FYNNEI. The CDR3 covers 16 residues. V was clipped by 4 bases and J by 0 bases; unmatched bases: 5. This CDR3 is CASSASGTGSTDTQYF. DNA of the CDR3: TGTGCCAGCAGTGCCTCCGGGACAGGGAGCACAGATACGCAGTATTTT.

The chain combines TRBV5-1 with TRBJ2-3, with D possibly being TRBD2 (6 bases). Trimming cost V 1 base and J 1 base, with 10 bases left between them. Germline CDR1 SGHRS, CDR2 YFSETQ. The CDR3 covers 15 residues. CDR3: CASSLPSSGTDTQYF. CDR3 coding DNA: TGCGCCAGCAGCTTGCCGTCTAGCGGCACAGATACGCAGTATTTT.

This clone has just a few counts. CDR3 sequence reads: CASQEDLPRPEQYF. The CDR3 nucleotides read TGTGCCAGTCAAGAAGACCTGCCTAGACCCGAGCAGTACTTC. This chain uses TRBV7-9 with TRBJ2-7, with D hard to call. V was trimmed by 9 bases and J by 6 bases, leaving 21 bases between them. This CDR3 has 14 amino acids. Germline V gene lookup returns CDR1 SEHNR and CDR2 FQNEAQ (reference sequence). The entire variable domain, with the rest obtained from reference TRBV7-9 and TRBJ2-7, is as follows: DTGVSQNPRHKITKRGQNVTFRCDPISEHNRLYWYRQTLGQGPEFLTYFQNEAQLEKSRLLSDRFSAERPKGSFSTLEIQRTEQGDSAMYLCASQEDLPRPEQYFGPGTRLTVT.